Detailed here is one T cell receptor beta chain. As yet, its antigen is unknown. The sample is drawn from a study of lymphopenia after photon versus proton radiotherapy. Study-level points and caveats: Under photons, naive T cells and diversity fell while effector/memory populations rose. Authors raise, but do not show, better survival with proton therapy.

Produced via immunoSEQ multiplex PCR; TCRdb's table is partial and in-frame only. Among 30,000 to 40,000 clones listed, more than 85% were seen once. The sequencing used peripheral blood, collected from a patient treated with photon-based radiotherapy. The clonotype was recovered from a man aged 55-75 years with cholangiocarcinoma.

The CDR3 DNA follows: TGTGCCAGCAGCTTAGATGCAGGGAATAATGAAAAACTGTTTTTT. This sequence encodes CASSLDAGNNEKLFF. V is TRBV7-2 and J is TRBJ1-4; possible D gene TRBD1, 5 bases. The germline V and J ends were trimmed by 1 base and 4 bases, with 10 bases remaining between them. Germline V CDR1 and CDR2: SGHTA, FQGNSA. This CDR3 contains 15 residues.